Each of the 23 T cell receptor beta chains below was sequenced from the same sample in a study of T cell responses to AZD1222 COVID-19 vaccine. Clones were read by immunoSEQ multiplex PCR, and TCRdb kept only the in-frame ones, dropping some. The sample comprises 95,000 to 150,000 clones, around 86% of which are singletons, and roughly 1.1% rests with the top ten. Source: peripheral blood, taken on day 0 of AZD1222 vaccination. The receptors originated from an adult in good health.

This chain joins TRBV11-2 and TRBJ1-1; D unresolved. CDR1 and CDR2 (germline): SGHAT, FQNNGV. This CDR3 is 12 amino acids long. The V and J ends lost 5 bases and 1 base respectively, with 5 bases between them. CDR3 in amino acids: CASSMGNTEAFF. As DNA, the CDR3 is TGTGCCAGCAGCATGGGGAACACTGAAGCTTTCTTT.

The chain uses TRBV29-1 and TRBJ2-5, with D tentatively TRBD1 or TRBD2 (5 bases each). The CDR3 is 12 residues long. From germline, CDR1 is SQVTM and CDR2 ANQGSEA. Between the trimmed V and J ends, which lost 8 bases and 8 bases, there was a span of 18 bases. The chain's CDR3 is CSLGDGKGTQYF. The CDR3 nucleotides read TGCAGCCTGGGGGACGGAAAAGGAACCCAGTACTTC.

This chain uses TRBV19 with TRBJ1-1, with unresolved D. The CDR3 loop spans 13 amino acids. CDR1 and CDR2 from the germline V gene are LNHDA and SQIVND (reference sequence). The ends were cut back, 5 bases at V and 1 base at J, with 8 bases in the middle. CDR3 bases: TGTGCCAGTAGTTCGATGGCGAACACTGAAGCTTTCTTT. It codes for CASSSMANTEAFF.

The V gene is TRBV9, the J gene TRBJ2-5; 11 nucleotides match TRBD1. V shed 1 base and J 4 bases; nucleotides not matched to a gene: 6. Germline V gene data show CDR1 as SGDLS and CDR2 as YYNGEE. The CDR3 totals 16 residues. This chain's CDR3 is CASSVFGQGAGETQYF. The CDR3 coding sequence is TGTGCCAGCAGCGTATTTGGACAGGGGGCAGGAGAGACCCAGTACTTC.

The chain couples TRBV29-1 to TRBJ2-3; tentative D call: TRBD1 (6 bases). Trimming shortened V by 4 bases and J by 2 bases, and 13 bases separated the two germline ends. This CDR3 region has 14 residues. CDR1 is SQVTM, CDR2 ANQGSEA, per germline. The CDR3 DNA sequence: TGCAGCGTTGGGGCAGGGGCCAACACAGATACGCAGTATTTT. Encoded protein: CSVGAGANTDTQYF.

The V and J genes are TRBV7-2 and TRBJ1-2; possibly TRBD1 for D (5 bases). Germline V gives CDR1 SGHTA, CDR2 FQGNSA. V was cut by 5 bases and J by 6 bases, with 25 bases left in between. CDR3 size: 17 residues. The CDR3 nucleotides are TGTGCCAGCAGCCCCCCGGGTCTTAGGGGTCGGGGAGATGGCTACACCTTC. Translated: CASSPPGLRGRGDGYTF.

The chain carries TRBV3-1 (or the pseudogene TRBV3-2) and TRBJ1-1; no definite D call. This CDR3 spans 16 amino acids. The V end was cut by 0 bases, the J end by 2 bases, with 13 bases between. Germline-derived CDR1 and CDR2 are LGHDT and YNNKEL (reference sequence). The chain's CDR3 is CASSQDQSAANTEAFF. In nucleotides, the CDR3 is TGTGCCAGCAGCCAAGACCAGAGCGCGGCAAACACTGAAGCTTTCTTT.

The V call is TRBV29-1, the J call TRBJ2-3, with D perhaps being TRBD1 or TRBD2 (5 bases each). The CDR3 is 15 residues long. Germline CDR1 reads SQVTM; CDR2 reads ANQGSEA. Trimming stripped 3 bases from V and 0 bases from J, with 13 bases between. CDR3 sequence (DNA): TGCAGCGTTGAGAGGGGCCCCGGGAGCACAGATACGCAGTATTTT. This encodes CSVERGPGSTDTQYF.

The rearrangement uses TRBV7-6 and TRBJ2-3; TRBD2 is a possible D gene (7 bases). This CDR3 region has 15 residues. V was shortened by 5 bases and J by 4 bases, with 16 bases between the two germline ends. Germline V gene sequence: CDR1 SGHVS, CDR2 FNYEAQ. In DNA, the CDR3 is TGTGCCAGCAGCCCTAGGGGGGGCAGGGCAGATACGCAGTATTTT. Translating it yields CASSPRGGRADTQYF.

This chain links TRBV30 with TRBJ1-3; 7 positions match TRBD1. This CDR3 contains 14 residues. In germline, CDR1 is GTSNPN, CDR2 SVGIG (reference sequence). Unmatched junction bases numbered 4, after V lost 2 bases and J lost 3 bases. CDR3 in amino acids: CAWSSGTVGNTIYF. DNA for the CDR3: TGTGCCTGGAGTTCCGGGACAGTTGGAAACACCATATATTTT.

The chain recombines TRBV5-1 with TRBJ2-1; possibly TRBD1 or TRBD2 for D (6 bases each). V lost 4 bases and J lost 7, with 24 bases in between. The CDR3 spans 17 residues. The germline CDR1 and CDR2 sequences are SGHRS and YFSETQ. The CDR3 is CASSGGGLATLRNEQFF. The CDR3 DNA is TGCGCCAGCAGCGGGGGCGGTCTAGCGACCTTGAGGAATGAGCAGTTCTTC.

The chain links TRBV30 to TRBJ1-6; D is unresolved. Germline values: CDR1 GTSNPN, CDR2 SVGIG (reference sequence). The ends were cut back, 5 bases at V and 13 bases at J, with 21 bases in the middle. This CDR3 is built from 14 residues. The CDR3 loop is CAWDLDSKFLPLHF. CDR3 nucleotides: TGTGCCTGGGACCTAGATTCGAAGTTTTTGCCCCTCCACTTT.

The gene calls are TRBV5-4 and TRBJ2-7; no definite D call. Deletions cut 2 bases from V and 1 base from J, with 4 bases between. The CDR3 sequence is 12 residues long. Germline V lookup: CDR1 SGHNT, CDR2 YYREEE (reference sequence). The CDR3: CASSFKSYEQYF. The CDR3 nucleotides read TGTGCCAGCAGCTTTAAGTCCTACGAGCAGTACTTC. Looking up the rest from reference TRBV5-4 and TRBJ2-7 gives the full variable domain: ETGVTQSPTHLIKTRGQQVTLRCSSQSGHNTVSWYQQALGQGPQFIFQYYREEENGRGNFPPRFSGLQFPNYSSELNVNALELDDSALYLCASSFKSYEQYFGPGTRLTVT.

This CDR3 reads CAIRDNQPQHF. For the CDR3, the DNA is TGTGCCATCAGGGACAATCAGCCCCAGCATTTT. The chain has TRBV10-3 and TRBJ1-5; D uncertain. From germline, CDR1 is ENHRY and CDR2 SYGVKD. The length of the CDR3 is 11 residues. V shed 6 bases and J shed 3 bases, with 3 bases lying between them.

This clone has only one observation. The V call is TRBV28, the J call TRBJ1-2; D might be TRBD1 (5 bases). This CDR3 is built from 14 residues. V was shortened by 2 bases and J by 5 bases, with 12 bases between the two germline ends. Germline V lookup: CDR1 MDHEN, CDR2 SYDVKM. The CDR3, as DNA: TGTGCCAGCAGTTTAAAACCGGGACTATATGGCTACACCTTC. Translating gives CASSLKPGLYGYTF.

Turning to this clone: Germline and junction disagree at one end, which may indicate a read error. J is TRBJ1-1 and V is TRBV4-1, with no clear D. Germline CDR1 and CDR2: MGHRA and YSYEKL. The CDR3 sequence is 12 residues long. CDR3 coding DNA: TGCGCCAGCAGCCAAGATTATGGGCCCGCCGACTTT. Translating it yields CASSQDYGPADF.

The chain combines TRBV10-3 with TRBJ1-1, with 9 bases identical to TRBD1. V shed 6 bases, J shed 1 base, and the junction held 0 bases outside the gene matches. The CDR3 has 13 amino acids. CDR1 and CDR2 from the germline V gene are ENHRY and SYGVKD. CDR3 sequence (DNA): TGTGCCATCAGGGGACAGGGGAACACTGAAGCTTTCTTT. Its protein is CAIRGQGNTEAFF.

CDR3 residues: CASSQSGTANEKLFF. The DNA of the CDR3 is TGTGCCAGCAGCCAATCCGGGACAGCTAATGAAAAACTGTTTTTT. The chain links TRBV3-1 (or the pseudogene TRBV3-2) to TRBJ1-4; TRBD1 matches 7 bases. Trimming at V came to 2 bases and at J to 3 bases, leaving 3 bases not matched to a gene. This CDR3 contains 15 residues. The germline CDR1 and CDR2 sequences are LGHDT and YNNKEL (reference sequence).

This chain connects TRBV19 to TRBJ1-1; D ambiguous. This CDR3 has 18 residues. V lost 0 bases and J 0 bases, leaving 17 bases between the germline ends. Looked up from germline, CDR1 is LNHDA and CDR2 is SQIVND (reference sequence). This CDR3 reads CASSIEREWTCMNTEAFF. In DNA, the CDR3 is TGTGCCAGTAGTATAGAGCGAGAGTGGACTTGTATGAACACTGAAGCTTTCTTT.

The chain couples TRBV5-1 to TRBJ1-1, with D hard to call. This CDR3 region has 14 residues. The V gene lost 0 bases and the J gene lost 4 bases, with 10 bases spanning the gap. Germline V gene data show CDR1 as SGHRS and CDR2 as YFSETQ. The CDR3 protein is CASSLDGWSTEAFF. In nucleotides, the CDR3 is TGCGCCAGCAGCTTGGATGGGTGGAGCACTGAAGCTTTCTTT.

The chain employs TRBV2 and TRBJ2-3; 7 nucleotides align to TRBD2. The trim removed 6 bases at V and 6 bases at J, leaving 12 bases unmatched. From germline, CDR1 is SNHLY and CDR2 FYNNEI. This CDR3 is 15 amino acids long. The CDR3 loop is CASSPYSGAGDTQYF. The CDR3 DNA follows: TGTGCCAGCAGCCCGTACAGCGGGGCGGGTGATACGCAGTATTTT.

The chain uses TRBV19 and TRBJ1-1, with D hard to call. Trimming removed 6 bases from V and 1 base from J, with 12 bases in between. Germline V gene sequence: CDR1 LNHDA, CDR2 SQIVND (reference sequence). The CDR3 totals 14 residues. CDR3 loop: CASREGWGNTEAFF. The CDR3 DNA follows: TGTGCCAGTAGGGAGGGTTGGGGGAACACTGAAGCTTTCTTT.

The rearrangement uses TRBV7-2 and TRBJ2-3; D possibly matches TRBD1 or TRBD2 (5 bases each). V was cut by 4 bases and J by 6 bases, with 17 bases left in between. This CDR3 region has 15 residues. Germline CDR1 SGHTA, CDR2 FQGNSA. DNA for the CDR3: TGTGCCAGCAGCTCCGACTGGGGGTTCGTGGATACGCAGTATTTT. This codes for CASSSDWGFVDTQYF.